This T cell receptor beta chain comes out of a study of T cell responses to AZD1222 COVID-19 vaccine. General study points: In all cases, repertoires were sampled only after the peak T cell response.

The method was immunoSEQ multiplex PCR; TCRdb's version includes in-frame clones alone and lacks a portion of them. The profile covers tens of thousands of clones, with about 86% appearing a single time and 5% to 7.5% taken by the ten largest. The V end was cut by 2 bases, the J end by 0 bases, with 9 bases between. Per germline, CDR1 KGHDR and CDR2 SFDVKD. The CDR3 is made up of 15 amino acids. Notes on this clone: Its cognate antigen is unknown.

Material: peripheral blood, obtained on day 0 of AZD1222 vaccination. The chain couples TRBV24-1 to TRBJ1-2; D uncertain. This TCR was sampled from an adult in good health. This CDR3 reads CATSDSDPTNYGYTF. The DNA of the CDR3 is TGTGCCACCAGTGATTCCGACCCAACTAACTATGGCTACACCTTC.